These T cell receptor beta chains were read from a single sample in a study of shared clonotypes between healthy human individuals. Measured with immunoSEQ multiplex PCR; TCRdb has only the in-frame clones, and not every one. The table lists about 1.9 million clones, just under 95% of them singletons, with around 1.7% in the top ten. The sample comprised naive CD8+ T cells from PBMCs. These receptors all stem from a man aged 18-30 years in good health. Some clones in this sample may be carry-over from other donors' samples. Both conserved end residues are part of each CDR3. A D gene is named only where the DNA matches it firmly. A clone size is listed for some rows: how often the clone was seen (once, few, many), or a class if it is expanded.

clone size: NA; V gene: TRBV19; D gene: NA; CDR3 length: 13; J gene: TRBJ1-2; CDR3 DNA: TGTGCCAGTCGGGACCCAGCTAACTATGGCTACACCTTC; CDR3 protein: CASRDPANYGYTF
clone size: NA; V gene: TRBV5-8; D gene: NA; CDR3 length: 13; J gene: TRBJ1-1; CDR3 DNA: TGTGCCAGCAGCTGGCGGGGGAAGGGTGAAGCTTTCTTT; CDR3 protein: CASSWRGKGEAFF
clone size: NA; V gene: TRBV7-9; D gene: NA; CDR3 length: 16; J gene: TRBJ2-7; CDR3 DNA: TGTGCCAGCAGCTTAGCGGAGGAGGGCAGAACTTACGAGCAGTACTTC; CDR3 protein: CASSLAEEGRTYEQYF
clone size: NA; V gene: TRBV28; D gene: TRBD2; CDR3 length: 17; J gene: TRBJ2-7; CDR3 DNA: TGTGCCAGCAGTTTGGGACTAGCGGAGCCTGGGTCCTACGAGCAGTACTTC; CDR3 protein: CASSLGLAEPGSYEQYF
clone size: NA; V gene: TRBV4-1; D gene: NA; CDR3 length: 15; J gene: TRBJ2-5; CDR3 DNA: TGCGCCAGCCGGAGGATGTTAGCACCGCAAGAGACCCAGTACTTC; CDR3 protein: CASRRMLAPQETQYF
clone size: once; V gene: TRBV28; D gene: TRBD1; CDR3 length: 15; J gene: TRBJ1-5; CDR3 DNA: TGTGCCAGCAGTCAGGAGAGCTCAGGGGGGGAAGCCCAGCATTTT; CDR3 protein: CASSQESSGGEAQHF
clone size: NA; V gene: TRBV27; D gene: NA; CDR3 length: 13; J gene: TRBJ2-1; CDR3 DNA: TGTGCCAGCAGTTGGTCGGGATCCGGTGAGCAGTTCTTC; CDR3 protein: CASSWSGSGEQFF
clone size: NA; V gene: TRBV27; D gene: TRBD1; CDR3 length: 14; J gene: TRBJ2-7; CDR3 DNA: TGTGCCAGCAGTACCCGGACAGGTACCTACGAGCAGTACTTC; CDR3 protein: CASSTRTGTYEQYF
clone size: NA; V gene: TRBV23-1; D gene: NA; CDR3 length: 16; J gene: TRBJ2-7; CDR3 DNA: TGCGCCAGCAGACCCGAGGCCGGGCAGGAAGCCTACGAGCAGTACTTC; CDR3 protein: CASRPEAGQEAYEQYF
clone size: NA; V gene: TRBV7-9; D gene: TRBD1; CDR3 length: 14; J gene: TRBJ1-2; CDR3 DNA: TGTGCCAGCAGCGGACAGGGGGCGGACTATGGCTACACCTTC; CDR3 protein: CASSGQGADYGYTF
clone size: NA; V gene: TRBV5-4; D gene: TRBD1; CDR3 length: 14; J gene: TRBJ2-7; CDR3 DNA: TGTGCCAGCAGCCCGGGACAGTATTCCTACGAGCAGTACTTC; CDR3 protein: CASSPGQYSYEQYF
clone size: NA; V gene: TRBV14; D gene: NA; CDR3 length: 15; J gene: TRBJ1-2; CDR3 DNA: TGTGCCAGCAGCCAAGATACGCCGGAGCCCTATGGCTACACCTTC; CDR3 protein: CASSQDTPEPYGYTF
clone size: NA; V gene: TRBV28; D gene: NA; CDR3 length: 15; J gene: TRBJ2-7; CDR3 DNA: TGTGCCAGCAGCCTCCACCCAGATCCCACCTACGAGCAGTACTTC; CDR3 protein: CASSLHPDPTYEQYF
clone size: NA; V gene: TRBV5-1; D gene: NA; CDR3 length: 17; J gene: TRBJ1-1; CDR3 DNA: TGCGCCAGCAGCCCCTTTTTACGCGGGTTAGCGAACACTGAAGCTTTCTTT; CDR3 protein: CASSPFLRGLANTEAFF
clone size: NA; V gene: TRBV19; D gene: NA; CDR3 length: 15; J gene: TRBJ1-5; CDR3 DNA: TGTGCCAGTAGTATGGTAGTTAATAGCAATCAGCCCCAGCATTTT; CDR3 protein: CASSMVVNSNQPQHF
clone size: once; V gene: TRBV6-6; D gene: TRBD2; CDR3 length: 16; J gene: TRBJ2-2; CDR3 DNA: TGTGCCAGCAGTCCCAGGGTAGCGGGAGGTCCCGGGGAGCTGTTTTTT; CDR3 protein: CASSPRVAGGPGELFF
clone size: NA; V gene: TRBV27; D gene: TRBD2; CDR3 length: 15; J gene: TRBJ2-7; CDR3 DNA: TGTGCCAGCAGTCCCCGAGCGGGAGGGGCGTACGAGCAGTACTTC; CDR3 protein: CASSPRAGGAYEQYF
clone size: NA; V gene: TRBV11-2; D gene: TRBD1; CDR3 length: 12; J gene: TRBJ1-1; CDR3 DNA: TGTGCCAGCAAAACAGGGGGCGAAGAAGCTTTCTTT; CDR3 protein: CASKTGGEEAFF
clone size: NA; V gene: TRBV11-2; D gene: NA; CDR3 length: 16; J gene: TRBJ2-5; CDR3 DNA: TGTGCCAGCAGCTTACTAGTATCGGGGGTTTATGAGACCCAGTACTTC; CDR3 protein: CASSLLVSGVYETQYF
clone size: NA; V gene: TRBV6-5; D gene: NA; CDR3 length: 14; J gene: TRBJ2-3; CDR3 DNA: TGTGCCAGCAGTTACTCCCGTGGGGCAGATACGCAGTATTTT; CDR3 protein: CASSYSRGADTQYF
clone size: NA; V gene: TRBV15; D gene: TRBD1; CDR3 length: 15; J gene: TRBJ1-2; CDR3 DNA: TGTGCCACCAGGATAGAGGACAGGGCTAACTATGGCTACACCTTC; CDR3 protein: CATRIEDRANYGYTF
clone size: NA; V gene: TRBV19; D gene: NA; CDR3 length: 16; J gene: TRBJ2-6; CDR3 DNA: TGTGCCAGCCGGGAATTTGCCCCTTCTGGGGCCAACGTCCTGACTTTC; CDR3 protein: CASREFAPSGANVLTF
clone size: NA; V gene: TRBV7-9; D gene: TRBD1; CDR3 length: 15; J gene: TRBJ2-3; CDR3 DNA: TGTGCCAGCAGCGGACAGGTCCTGAGCACAGATACGCAGTATTTT; CDR3 protein: CASSGQVLSTDTQYF
clone size: NA; V gene: TRBV7-2; D gene: NA; CDR3 length: 12; J gene: TRBJ2-2; CDR3 DNA: TGTGCCAGCAGCTTACCCACCGGGGAGCTGTTTTTT; CDR3 protein: CASSLPTGELFF
clone size: NA; V gene: TRBV11-2; D gene: NA; CDR3 length: 16; J gene: TRBJ2-1; CDR3 DNA: TGTGCCAGCAGCTATGGGACTTTCCTTTACTACAATGAGCAGTTCTTC; CDR3 protein: CASSYGTFLYYNEQFF
clone size: NA; V gene: TRBV29-1; D gene: NA; CDR3 length: 11; J gene: TRBJ2-7; CDR3 DNA: TGCAGCGTCGGTAGCTCCTACGAGCAGTACTTC; CDR3 protein: CSVGSSYEQYF
clone size: NA; V gene: TRBV25-1; D gene: TRBD1; CDR3 length: 16; J gene: TRBJ2-5; CDR3 DNA: TGTGCCAGCAGTGAATATCGGACAGGGGGGCAAGAGACCCAGTACTTC; CDR3 protein: CASSEYRTGGQETQYF